This entry concerns a single TCR beta chain. The source of the sample is a study of tumor-infiltrating lymphocytes in oesophageal squamous cell carcinoma. TCRdb called the PCR reads again in MiXCR, with one record for every CDR3 protein. The sample comprises about 12,000 distinct CDR3 sequences, about 55% of which are singletons, and about 34% rests with the top ten. V was cut by 0 bases and J by 4 bases, with 9 bases left in between. The length of the CDR3 is 14 residues. Germline CDR1 reads LGHDT; CDR2 reads YNNKEL (reference sequence). The receptor was derived from a female donor with esophageal squamous cell carcinoma. The specimen sequenced was esophageal tumor tissue. The V call is TRBV3-1, the J call TRBJ1-2, with a weak D call TRBD1 (5 bases). For the CDR3, the DNA is TGTGCCAGCAGCCAAGATACGGGGGGCTATGGCTACACCTTC. Translated: CASSQDTGGYGYTF. The full variable domain, its missing parts supplied by reference TRBV3-1 and TRBJ1-2, is DTAVSQTPKYLVTQMGNDKSIKCEQNLGHDTMYWYKQDSKKFLKIMFSYNNKELIINETVPNRFSPKSPDKAHLNLHINSLELGDSAVYFCASSQDTGGYGYTFGSGTRLTVV.